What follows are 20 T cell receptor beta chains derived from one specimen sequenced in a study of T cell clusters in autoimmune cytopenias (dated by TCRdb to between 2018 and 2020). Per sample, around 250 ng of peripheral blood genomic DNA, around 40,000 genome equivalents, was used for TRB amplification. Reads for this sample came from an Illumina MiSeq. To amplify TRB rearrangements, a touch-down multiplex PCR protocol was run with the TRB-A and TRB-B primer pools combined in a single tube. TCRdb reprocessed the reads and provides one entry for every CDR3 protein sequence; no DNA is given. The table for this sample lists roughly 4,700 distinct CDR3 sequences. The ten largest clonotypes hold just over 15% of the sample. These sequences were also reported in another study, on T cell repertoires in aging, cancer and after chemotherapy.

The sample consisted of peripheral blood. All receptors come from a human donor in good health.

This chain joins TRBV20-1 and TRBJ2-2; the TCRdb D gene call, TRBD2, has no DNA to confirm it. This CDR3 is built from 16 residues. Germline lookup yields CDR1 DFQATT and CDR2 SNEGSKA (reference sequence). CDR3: CSARDLAGGHTGELFF.

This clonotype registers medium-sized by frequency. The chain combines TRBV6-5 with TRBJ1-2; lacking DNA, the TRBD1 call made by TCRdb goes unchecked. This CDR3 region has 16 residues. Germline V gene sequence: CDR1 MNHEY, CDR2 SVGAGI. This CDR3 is CASSIQGADPNYGYTF.

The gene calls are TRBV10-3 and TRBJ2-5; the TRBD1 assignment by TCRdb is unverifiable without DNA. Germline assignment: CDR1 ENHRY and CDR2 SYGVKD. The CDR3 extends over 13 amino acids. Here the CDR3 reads CAIRRDTQETQYF.

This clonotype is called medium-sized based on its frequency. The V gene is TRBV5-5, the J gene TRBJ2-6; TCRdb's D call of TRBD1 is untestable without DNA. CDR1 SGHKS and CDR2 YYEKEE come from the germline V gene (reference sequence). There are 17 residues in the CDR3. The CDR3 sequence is CASSSGTGGPGANVLTF.

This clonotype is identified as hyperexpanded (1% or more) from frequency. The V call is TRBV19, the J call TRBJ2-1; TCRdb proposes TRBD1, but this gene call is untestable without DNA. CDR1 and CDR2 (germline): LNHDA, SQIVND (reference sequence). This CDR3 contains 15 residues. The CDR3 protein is CASSRDSGSYNEQFF.

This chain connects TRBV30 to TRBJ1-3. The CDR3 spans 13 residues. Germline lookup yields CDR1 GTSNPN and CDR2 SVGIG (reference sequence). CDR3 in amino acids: CAWEASSGNTIYF.

The CDR3 sequence is CASSLTGTGYTF. V is TRBV19 and J is TRBJ1-2; lacking DNA, the TRBD1 call made by TCRdb goes unchecked. Germline loops: CDR1 LNHDA, CDR2 SQIVND (reference sequence). The CDR3 is made up of 12 amino acids.

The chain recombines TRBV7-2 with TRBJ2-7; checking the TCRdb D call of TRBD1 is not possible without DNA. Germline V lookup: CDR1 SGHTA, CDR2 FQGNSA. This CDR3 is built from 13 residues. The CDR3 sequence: CASSLDGDGEQYF.

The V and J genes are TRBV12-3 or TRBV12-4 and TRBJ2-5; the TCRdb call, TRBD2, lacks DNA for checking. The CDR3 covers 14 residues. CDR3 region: CASSLGAGSETQYF.

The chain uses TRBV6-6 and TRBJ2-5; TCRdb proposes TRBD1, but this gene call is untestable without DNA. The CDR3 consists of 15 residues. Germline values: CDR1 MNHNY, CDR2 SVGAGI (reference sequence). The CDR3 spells CASSIDLQGRETQYF.

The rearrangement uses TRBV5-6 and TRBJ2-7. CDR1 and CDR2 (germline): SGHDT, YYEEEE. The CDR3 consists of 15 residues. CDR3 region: CASSFITLSNLEQYF.

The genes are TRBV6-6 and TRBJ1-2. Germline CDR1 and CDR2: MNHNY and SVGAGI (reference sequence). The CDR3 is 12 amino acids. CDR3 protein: CASSYGQYGDTF.

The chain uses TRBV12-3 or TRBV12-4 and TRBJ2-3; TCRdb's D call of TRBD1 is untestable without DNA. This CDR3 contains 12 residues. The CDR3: CASRLSGGTQYF.

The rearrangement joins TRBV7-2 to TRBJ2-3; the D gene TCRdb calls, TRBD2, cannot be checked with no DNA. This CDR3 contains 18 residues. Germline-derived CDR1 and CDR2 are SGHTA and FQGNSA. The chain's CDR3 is CASSSLAGGPLGTDTQYF. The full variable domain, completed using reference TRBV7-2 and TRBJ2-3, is GAGVSQSPSNKVTEKGKDVELRCDPISGHTALYWYRQSLGQGLEFLIYFQGNSAPDKSGLPSDRFSAERTGGSVSTLTIQRTQQEDSAVYLCASSSLAGGPLGTDTQYFGPGTRLTVL.

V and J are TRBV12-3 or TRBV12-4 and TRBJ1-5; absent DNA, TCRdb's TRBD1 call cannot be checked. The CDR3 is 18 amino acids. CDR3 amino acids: CASSLVRAGGPLLQPQHF.

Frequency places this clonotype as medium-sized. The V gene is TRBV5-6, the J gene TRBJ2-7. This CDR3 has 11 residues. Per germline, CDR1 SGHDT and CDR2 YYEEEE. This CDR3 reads CASSLRGEQYF.

This CDR3 reads CASSLGGPAYNSPLHF. The rearrangement links TRBV11-1 to TRBJ1-6. CDR3 length: 16 residues. Germline CDR1 and CDR2: SGHAT and FQDESV (reference sequence).

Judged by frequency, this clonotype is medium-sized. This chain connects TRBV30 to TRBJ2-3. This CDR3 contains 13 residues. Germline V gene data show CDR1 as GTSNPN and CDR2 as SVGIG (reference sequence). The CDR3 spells CAWSFQGTDTQYF. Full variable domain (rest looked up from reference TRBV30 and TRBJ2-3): SQTIHQWPATLVQPVGSPLSLECTVEGTSNPNLYWYRQAAGRGLQLLFYSVGIGQISSEVPQNLSASRPQDRQFILSSKKLLLSDSGFYLCAWSFQGTDTQYFGPGTRLTVL.

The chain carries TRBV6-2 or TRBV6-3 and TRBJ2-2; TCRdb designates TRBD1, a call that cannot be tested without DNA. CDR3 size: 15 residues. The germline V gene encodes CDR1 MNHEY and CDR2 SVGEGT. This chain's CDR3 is CASSPEWGATGELFF.

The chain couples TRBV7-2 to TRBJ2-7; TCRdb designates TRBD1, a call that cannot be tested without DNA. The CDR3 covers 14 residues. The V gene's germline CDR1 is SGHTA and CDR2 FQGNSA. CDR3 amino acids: CASSREVGPYEQYF.